This TCR beta chain was observed in a study of cytomegalovirus exposure and HLA in healthy donors. Repertoires were generated with immunoSEQ multiplex PCR, while TCRdb's copy carries only in-frame clones and drops some. Of more than 250,000 clones listed, 86% are singletons. The CDR3 totals 15 residues. This clone was seen only a few times. The source material was PBMCs. The sequence was obtained from a woman younger than 30 in good health and CMV-seronegative. The V gene is TRBV21-1, the J gene TRBJ2-2; TRBD1 is the table's D call and was not checked against the DNA. TRBV21-1 is flagged as a pseudogene. CDR3 coding DNA: TGTGCCAGCAGCACGCGACAGGTGTCAACCGGGGAGCTGTTTTTT. Translating gives CASSTRQVSTGELFF.